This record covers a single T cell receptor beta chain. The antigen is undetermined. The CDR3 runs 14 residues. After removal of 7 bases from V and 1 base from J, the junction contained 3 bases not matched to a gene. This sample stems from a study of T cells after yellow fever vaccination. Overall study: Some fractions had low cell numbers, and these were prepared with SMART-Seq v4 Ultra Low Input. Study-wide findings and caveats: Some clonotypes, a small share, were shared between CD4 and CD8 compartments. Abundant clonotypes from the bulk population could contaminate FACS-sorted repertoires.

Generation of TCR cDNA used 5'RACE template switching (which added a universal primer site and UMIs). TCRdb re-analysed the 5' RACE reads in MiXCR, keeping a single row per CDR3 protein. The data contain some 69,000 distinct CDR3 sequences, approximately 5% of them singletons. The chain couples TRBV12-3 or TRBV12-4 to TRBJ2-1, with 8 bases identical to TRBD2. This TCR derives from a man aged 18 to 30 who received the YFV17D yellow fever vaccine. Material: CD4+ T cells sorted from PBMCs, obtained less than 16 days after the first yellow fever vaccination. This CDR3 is CASTGTRSYNEQFF. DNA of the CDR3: TGTGCCAGCACCGGGACTAGGTCCTACAATGAGCAGTTCTTC.